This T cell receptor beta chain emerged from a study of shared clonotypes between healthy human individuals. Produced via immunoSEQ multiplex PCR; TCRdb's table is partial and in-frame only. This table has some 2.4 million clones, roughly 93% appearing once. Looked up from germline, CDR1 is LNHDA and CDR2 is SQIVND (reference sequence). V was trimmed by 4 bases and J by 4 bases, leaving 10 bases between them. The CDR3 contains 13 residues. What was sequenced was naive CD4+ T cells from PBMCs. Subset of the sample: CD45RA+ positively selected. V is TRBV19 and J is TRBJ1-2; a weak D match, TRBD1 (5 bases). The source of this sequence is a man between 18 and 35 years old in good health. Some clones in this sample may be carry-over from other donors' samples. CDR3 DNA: TGTGCCAGTAGTACAGGGTTACGCTATGGCTACACCTTC. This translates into CASSTGLRYGYTF.